These T cell receptor beta chains were read from a single sample in a study of blood T cell repertoires in COVID-19. Some clones are missing from TCRdb's copy, which holds only in-frame ones; the method was immunoSEQ multiplex PCR. Here the sample spans about 300,000 clones, about 91% being singletons. The sequenced sample was peripheral blood. These receptors were collected from a woman between 25 and 40 years old who had recovered from COVID-19. Both conserved end residues are part of each CDR3. D genes are given only for firm matches. The size entry is marked missing in some rows and otherwise reads once, few, many or a size class.

few,-,TRBJ1-1,TRBV11-2,CASSLGREAFF,TGTGCCAGCAGCTTAGGGAGAGAAGCTTTCTTT
-,-,TRBJ2-7,TRBV2,CASSESITVRIYEQYF,TGTGCCAGCAGTGAAAGTATAACAGTACGAATCTACGAGCAGTACTTC
-,TRBD1,TRBJ2-7,TRBV6-5,CASSHGQAPSYEQYF,TGTGCCAGCAGCCACGGACAGGCGCCTTCCTACGAGCAGTACTTC
-,TRBD1,TRBJ1-2,TRBV6-2/TRBV6-3,CASSTRDRVLGYGYTF,TGTGCCAGCAGTACCCGGGACAGGGTACTAGGCTATGGCTACACCTTC
-,TRBD1,TRBJ2-7,TRBV4-1,CASSHPIVQGALRASYEQYF,TGCGCCAGCAGCCACCCGATAGTACAGGGGGCTTTGAGAGCGTCCTACGAGCAGTACTTC
once,-,TRBJ1-5,TRBV28,CASSLGGRPQHF,TGTGCCAGCAGTTTGGGGGGGAGGCCCCAGCATTTT
-,TRBD2,TRBJ2-7,TRBV2,CASVSGGADEQYF,TGTGCCAGCGTTAGCGGGGGGGCTGACGAGCAGTACTTC
-,-,TRBJ1-4,TRBV2,CASSDFGVSNEKLFF,TGTGCCAGCAGTGACTTCGGGGTATCTAATGAAAAACTGTTTTTT
-,TRBD1,TRBJ1-4,TRBV5-8,CASSAGQGNNEKLFF,TGTGCCAGCAGCGCGGGACAGGGGAATAATGAAAAACTGTTTTTT
-,-,TRBJ1-5,TRBV28,CASTGLMNQPQHF,TGTGCCAGCACGGGACTCATGAATCAGCCCCAGCATTTT
once,TRBD2,TRBJ2-3,TRBV7-3,CASSVAGGYTDTQYF,TGTGCCAGCTCCGTAGCGGGGGGGTACACAGATACGCAGTATTTT
-,TRBD1,TRBJ1-3,TRBV6-6,CASIPGQGSSGNTIYF,TGTGCCAGCATCCCGGGACAGGGGAGCTCTGGAAACACCATATATTTT
-,TRBD1,TRBJ1-1,TRBV19,CASSNRGMNTEAFF,TGTGCCAGTAGCAACAGGGGTATGAACACTGAAGCTTTCTTT
-,TRBD1,TRBJ2-5,TRBV12-3/TRBV12-4,CASRGQGAETQYF,TGTGCCAGCAGGGGACAGGGGGCCGAGACCCAGTACTTC
-,TRBD2,TRBJ2-1,TRBV2,CASRNSGGVYNEQFF,TGTGCCAGCAGGAATAGCGGGGGGGTCTACAATGAGCAGTTCTTC
-,-,TRBJ2-5,TRBV12-3/TRBV12-4,CASSLSRQETQYF,TGTGCCAGCAGTTTAAGCCGCCAAGAGACCCAGTACTTC
-,-,TRBJ2-3,TRBV27,CASTSMLGGLGTQYF,TGTGCCAGCACCTCCATGTTGGGGGGGCTAGGTACGCAGTATTTT
-,-,TRBJ2-5,TRBV4-3,CASSQDWRGRGETQYF,TGCGCCAGCAGCCAAGATTGGCGGGGGCGGGGAGAGACCCAGTACTTC
few,-,TRBJ1-4,TRBV2,CASRAGPAVEKLFF,TGTGCCAGCAGAGCAGGGCCCGCTGTTGAAAAACTGTTTTTT
-,-,TRBJ1-2,TRBV19,CASSIGTLTYGYTF,TGTGCCAGTAGTATCGGGACATTGACCTATGGCTACACCTTC
once,-,TRBJ2-5,TRBV9,CASSVIPGGGETQYF,TGTGCCAGCAGCGTAATCCCCGGGGGAGGAGAGACCCAGTACTTC
-,TRBD2,TRBJ2-3,TRBV7-2,CASSSRLAGSTDTQYF,TGTGCCAGCAGCTCGAGACTAGCGGGGAGCACAGATACGCAGTATTTT
few,-,TRBJ2-7,TRBV12-3/TRBV12-4,CASRSTNSYEQYF,TGTGCCAGCAGATCGACTAACTCCTACGAGCAGTACTTC
-,-,TRBJ1-3,TRBV7-2,CASSHRQLTSGNTIYF,TGTGCCAGCAGCCATAGACAGCTGACCTCTGGAAACACCATATATTTT
-,-,TRBJ2-7,TRBV9,CASSVAVSSYEQYF,TGTGCCAGCAGCGTAGCGGTGAGCTCCTACGAGCAGTACTTC
-,TRBD2,TRBJ2-3,TRBV5-1,CASSSGGAPDTQYF,TGCGCCAGCAGCAGCGGGGGGGCACCCGATACGCAGTATTTT
-,TRBD1,TRBJ1-1,TRBV27,CASSLSGQGRTEAFF,TGTGCCAGCAGTTTATCTGGACAGGGGAGAACTGAAGCTTTCTTT
-,-,TRBJ2-4,TRBV18,CASSPSTGLAKNIQYF,TGTGCCAGCTCACCTTCGACGGGACTAGCCAAAAACATTCAGTACTTC
-,TRBD2,TRBJ2-7,TRBV20-1,CSAGAGHF,TGCAGTGCCGGAGCGGGACACTTC
-,TRBD1,TRBJ2-6,TRBV30,CAWSVGDRAGANVLTF,TGTGCCTGGAGTGTGGGGGACAGGGCTGGGGCCAACGTCCTGACTTTC